Listed here are 17 T cell receptor beta chains from one sample, sequenced in a study of blood T cell repertoires in COVID-19. Clones were read by immunoSEQ multiplex PCR, and TCRdb kept only the in-frame ones, dropping some. The sample holds approximately 240,000 clones; 86% are singletons and the top ten take 3.1%. Input material: PBMCs or T cells enriched from blood (not recorded which). Receptor source: a woman aged 45-59 years in a cohort exposed to, infected with or recovered from COVID-19 (not recorded which).

CDR3: CASSRELASSYNEQFF. The CDR3 nucleotides are TGTGCCAGCAGCCGCGAACTCGCCTCCTCCTACAATGAGCAGTTCTTC. The V and J genes are TRBV11-2 and TRBJ2-1, with unresolved D. Looked up from germline, CDR1 is SGHAT and CDR2 is FQNNGV. The CDR3 is 16 residues long. V gave up 5 bases and J gave up 0 bases, with 14 bases separating them.

This clone is a singleton in its sample. The chain uses TRBV3-1 (or the pseudogene TRBV3-2) and TRBJ2-7; D possibly corresponds to TRBD1 (6 bases). Trimming shortened V by 4 bases and J by 9 bases, and 16 bases separated the two germline ends. This CDR3 is built from 13 residues. Germline V gene data show CDR1 as LGHDT and CDR2 as YNNKEL (reference sequence). The CDR3 sequence: CASSPQATGLQYF. The CDR3 DNA reads as TGTGCCAGCAGCCCCCAGGCGACAGGACTGCAGTACTTC.

The gene calls are TRBV5-1 and TRBJ2-2; TRBD1 matches 7 bases. The CDR3 has 15 amino acids. V dropped 2 bases and J dropped 5; count of bases not matched to a gene: 6. CDR1 is SGHRS, CDR2 YFSETQ, per germline. The CDR3 here is CASSFSGQQTGELFF. The CDR3, as DNA: TGCGCCAGCAGCTTCTCGGGACAGCAAACCGGGGAGCTGTTTTTT.

The chain is built from TRBV25-1 and TRBJ1-2, with 7 bases fitting TRBD1. CDR3 length: 13 residues. Germline V gene lookup returns CDR1 MGHDK and CDR2 SYGVNS. Germline trimming cut 6 bases from V and 4 bases from J; bases unmatched to any gene: 5. The CDR3 nucleotides read TGTGCCAGCAGCGGGGGACAGATCTATGGCTACACCTTC. Its protein product is CASSGGQIYGYTF.

The J gene is TRBJ1-5, the V gene TRBV7-2; D is unresolved. Germline values: CDR1 SGHTA, CDR2 FQGNSA. The CDR3 is 15 residues long. V gave up 5 bases and J gave up 2 bases, with 13 bases separating them. CDR3 in amino acids: CASSLSRGGNQPQHF. The CDR3 nucleotides read TGTGCCAGCAGCCTATCCCGGGGTGGCAATCAGCCCCAGCATTTT.

This clone was counted a few times. V and J are TRBV7-2 and TRBJ1-1; maybe TRBD1 (5 bases). Germline V CDR1 and CDR2: SGHTA, FQGNSA. The CDR3 is made up of 14 amino acids. V was trimmed by 5 bases and J by 1 base, leaving 11 bases between them. The CDR3: CASSPGGANTEAFF. CDR3 DNA sequence: TGTGCCAGCAGCCCGGGAGGGGCGAACACTGAAGCTTTCTTT. Full variable domain (outside the CDR3, taken from reference TRBV7-2 and TRBJ1-1): GAGVSQSPSNKVTEKGKDVELRCDPISGHTALYWYRQSLGQGLEFLIYFQGNSAPDKSGLPSDRFSAERTGGSVSTLTIQRTQQEDSAVYLCASSPGGANTEAFFGQGTRLTVV.

CDR3: CASSTGTGGVQPQHF. DNA of the CDR3: TGTGCCAGCAGCACCGGGACAGGGGGCGTTCAGCCCCAGCATTTT. The rearrangement links TRBV6-5 to TRBJ1-5, with 12 bases fitting TRBD1. The CDR3 extends over 15 amino acids. Germline lookup yields CDR1 MNHEY and CDR2 SVGAGI. V was clipped by 6 bases and J by 6 bases; unmatched bases: 6.

CDR3 residues: CASGRVKGQGIGNQPQHF. CDR3 bases: TGTGCCAGCGGGCGGGTGAAGGGACAGGGAATTGGGAATCAGCCCCAGCATTTT. The chain uses TRBV2 and TRBJ1-5; 9 bases match TRBD1. The CDR3 has 18 residues. Germline assignment: CDR1 SNHLY and CDR2 FYNNEI. Trimming removed 8 bases from V and 4 bases from J; junction bases left unmatched: 18.

The genes are TRBV5-1 and TRBJ2-3; the match to TRBD2 covers 9 bases. The germline CDR1 and CDR2 sequences are SGHRS and YFSETQ. The CDR3 runs to 17 residues. V lost 0 bases to trimming and J lost 0 bases; unmatched junction nucleotides: 5. Written as DNA, the CDR3 is TGCGCCAGCAGCTTGGGCCTAGCGGGACCTAGCACAGATACGCAGTATTTT. Translated, it gives CASSLGLAGPSTDTQYF. Full variable domain (rest looked up from reference TRBV5-1 and TRBJ2-3): KAGVTQTPRYLIKTRGQQVTLSCSPISGHRSVSWYQQTPGQGLQFLFEYFSETQRNKGNFPGRFSGRQFSNSRSEMNVSTLELGDSALYLCASSLGLAGPSTDTQYFGPGTRLTVL.

In the case of this clone: This specimen includes other DNA sequences encoding the same CDR3. The rearrangement links TRBV11-2 to TRBJ1-5; no definite D call. This CDR3 is built from 15 residues. The germline gives CDR1 SGHAT, CDR2 FQNNGV. V was clipped by 5 bases and J by 1 base, with 12 bases between them. The CDR3 region has the DNA TGTGCCAGCAGCCTTAGTGGAGGGAGCAATCAGCCCCAGCATTTT. Encoded protein: CASSLSGGSNQPQHF.

The V call is TRBV10-1, the J call TRBJ2-7, with D maybe TRBD1 (6 bases). Deletions cut 0 bases from V and 0 bases from J, with 9 bases between. The germline gives CDR1 WNHNN, CDR2 SYGVQD (reference sequence). This CDR3 has 15 amino acids. CDR3 residues: CASSESLDSSYEQYF. The DNA for the CDR3 is TGCGCCAGCAGTGAGTCGCTGGACAGCTCCTACGAGCAGTACTTC.

The genes are TRBV5-4 and TRBJ2-6; 8 bases match TRBD1. The CDR3 sequence is 17 residues long. J was trimmed by 2 bases and V by 3 bases; bases with no gene match: 7. Germline-derived CDR1 and CDR2 are SGHNT and YYREEE (reference sequence). The CDR3 is CASSSAGQAAGANVLTF. CDR3 in DNA: TGTGCCAGCAGCTCGGCGGGACAGGCGGCTGGGGCCAACGTCCTGACTTTC. The variable domain in full, with the rest retrieved from reference TRBV5-4 and TRBJ2-6, is ETGVTQSPTHLIKTRGQQVTLRCSSQSGHNTVSWYQQALGQGPQFIFQYYREEENGRGNFPPRFSGLQFPNYSSELNVNALELDDSALYLCASSSAGQAAGANVLTFGAGSRLTVL.

This chain links TRBV9 with TRBJ1-3; D gene ambiguous. Germline assignment: CDR1 SGDLS and CDR2 YYNGEE. Trimming removed 0 bases at V and 0 bases at J, with 7 bases between. There are 15 residues in the CDR3. CDR3 amino acids: CASSVGRDSGNTIYF. In DNA, the CDR3 is TGTGCCAGCAGCGTAGGGCGGGACTCTGGAAACACCATATATTTT.

CDR3 amino acids: CASSVTGNYYGYTF. DNA for the CDR3: TGTGCCAGCAGCGTAACGGGGAACTACTATGGCTACACCTTC. The rearrangement joins TRBV9 to TRBJ1-2; D unresolved. The germline V and J ends were trimmed by 1 base and 3 bases, with 10 bases remaining between them. The germline V gene has CDR1 SGDLS and CDR2 YYNGEE. The CDR3 covers 14 residues. Using reference TRBV9 and TRBJ1-2 for the parts outside the CDR3, the full variable domain is DSGVTQTPKHLITATGQRVTLRCSPRSGDLSVYWYQQSLDQGLQFLIQYYNGEERAKGNILERFSAQQFPDLHSELNLSSLELGDSALYFCASSVTGNYYGYTFGSGTRLTVV.

This chain joins TRBV7-2 and TRBJ1-2; no definite D call. V gave up 0 bases and J gave up 4 bases, with 6 bases separating them. CDR1 is SGHTA and CDR2 is FQGNSA in the germline V gene. CDR3 length: 13 residues. CDR3 sequence (DNA): TGTGCCAGCAGCTTAGCTGGCCCCTATGGCTACACCTTC. Amino acid sequence: CASSLAGPYGYTF. The complete variable domain, with remaining parts taken from reference TRBV7-2 and TRBJ1-2, reads GAGVSQSPSNKVTEKGKDVELRCDPISGHTALYWYRQSLGQGLEFLIYFQGNSAPDKSGLPSDRFSAERTGGSVSTLTIQRTQQEDSAVYLCASSLAGPYGYTFGSGTRLTVV.

The chain links TRBV4-1 to TRBJ2-3; possibly TRBD2 for D (6 bases). The CDR3 totals 16 residues. The germline V and J ends were trimmed by 0 bases and 1 base, with 11 bases remaining between them. Germline CDR1 reads MGHRA; CDR2 reads YSYEKL. This chain's CDR3 is CASSQDPAGRTDTQYF. As DNA, the CDR3 is TGCGCCAGCAGCCAAGATCCGGCGGGGCGCACAGATACGCAGTATTTT.

The chain couples TRBV28 to TRBJ1-4; D remains unclear. Germline V gives CDR1 MDHEN, CDR2 SYDVKM. V was pared by 6 bases and J by 6 bases, with 8 bases between. The length of the CDR3 is 12 residues. The CDR3 DNA sequence: TGTGCCAGCAGCAGAAGTGATGAAAAACTGTTTTTT. Its translation is CASSRSDEKLFF.